This T cell receptor beta chain was sequenced in a study of T-cell reconstitution after alpha-beta-depleted transplantation in children. V was shortened by 2 bases and J by 11 bases, with 15 bases between the two germline ends. This CDR3 has 13 amino acids. Germline lookup yields CDR1 GTSNPN and CDR2 SVGIG (reference sequence). It was with unique molecular identifiers that the TCRbeta library was prepared. MiXCR was run by TCRdb on the PCR reads, yielding one entry per CDR3 protein. This table holds roughly 500,000 distinct CDR3 sequences, 18% found once. J is TRBJ1-4 and V is TRBV30; possible D gene TRBD1, 6 bases. The sequencing used PBMCs from the stem cell graft donor, collected from the stem cell graft. The receptor comes from a human donor who donated a stem cell graft to a child with acute lymphoblastic leukemia. Here the CDR3 DNA reads TGTGCCTGGAGTAGGGCAGGGGTGGGGAAACTGTTTTTT. This translates into CAWSRAGVGKLFF. The full variable domain, rest sourced from reference TRBV30 and TRBJ1-4, is SQTIHQWPATLVQPVGSPLSLECTVEGTSNPNLYWYRQAAGRGLQLLFYSVGIGQISSEVPQNLSASRPQDRQFILSSKKLLLSDSGFYLCAWSRAGVGKLFFGSGTQLSVL.